Reported below is one TCR beta chain. Its matching antigen is unknown. The unexposed donors gave CD4+ T cells in 2011-2018, prior to COVID-19. CD4+ T cells were isolated from the cells after about 11 days of culture. Here immunoSEQ multiplex PCR was the method, and the copy in TCRdb shows in-frame clones only, minus some. The data contain tens of thousands of clones, about 71% of them singletons. These data belong to a study of CD4 T cells in relation to SARS-CoV-2 and coronaviruses. About the research overall: After roughly eleven days of antigen culture, PBMC TCR beta CDR3s were sequenced.

The CDR3 covers 13 residues. V lost 7 bases and J 3 bases, leaving 11 bases between the germline ends. CDR1 and CDR2 (germline): SNHLY, FYNNEI. Sequenced input: CD4+ T cells from PBMCs, cultured in vitro. This rearrangement joins TRBV2 to TRBJ2-3, with D uncertain. This TCR was sampled from a human donor in good health. The CDR3 is CASKEQITDTQYF. The CDR3 DNA is TGTGCCAGCAAAGAACAGATTACAGATACGCAGTATTTT.